A single sample gave rise to the 7 T cell receptor beta chains below, sequenced in a study of Ad26.COV2.S vaccination and SARS-CoV-2 variants. Treatment given: around 19 received Ad26.COV2.S at low or high dose, single or two shots; about 5 received placebo; per-sample allocation not given. All samples were drawn on day 63, counting from the first vaccine or placebo injection. Sequencing was performed with immunoSEQ multiplex PCR; in TCRdb, only in-frame clones are kept and a portion is missing. The sample shows some 480,000 clones, around nine tenths of them seen only once. The sample in question was peripheral blood, obtained in a trial of Ad26.COV2.S vaccine versus placebo. Receptor source: a person aged 18-60 years who received the Ad26.COV2.S COVID-19 vaccine or a placebo.

This clone turned up a few times. The genes are TRBV7-8 and TRBJ1-1; D ambiguous. V lost 5 bases and J lost 7, with 11 bases in between. Germline V gene sequence: CDR1 SGHVS, CDR2 FQNEAQ. The CDR3 is 12 amino acids. The CDR3 loop reads CASSSPQREAFF. The CDR3 nucleotides are TGTGCCAGCAGCAGCCCACAGCGTGAAGCTTTCTTT.

The chain couples TRBV6-2 or TRBV6-3 to TRBJ2-3, with D possibly matching TRBD2 (6 bases). This CDR3 comprises 15 residues. V lost 8 bases and J lost 1, with 16 bases in between. Germline values: CDR1 MNHEY, CDR2 SVGEGT. CDR3 coding DNA: TGTGCCAGCGGATACTTCGGCGGGGGCACAGATACGCAGTATTTT. Its translation: CASGYFGGGTDTQYF.

The chain uses TRBV18 and TRBJ1-1; maybe TRBD1 (5 bases). The V gene's germline CDR1 is KGHSH and CDR2 LQKENI. V was pared by 6 bases and J by 0 bases, with 17 bases between. The CDR3 runs 16 residues. The CDR3 spells CASSPLGRTVNTEAFF. CDR3 DNA sequence: TGTGCCAGCTCCCCCCTGGGACGGACCGTGAACACTGAAGCTTTCTTT.

V gene TRBV19 combines with J gene TRBJ1-1; TRBD1 agrees at 7 bases. Germline V CDR1 and CDR2: LNHDA, SQIVND (reference sequence). V gave up 5 bases and J gave up 1 base; unmatched junction bases: 7. This CDR3 spans 15 amino acids. CDR3: CASSPLTGWNTEAFF. The CDR3 DNA reads TGTGCCAGTAGTCCGTTGACAGGGTGGAACACTGAAGCTTTCTTT. Full variable domain (missing parts from reference TRBV19 and TRBJ1-1): DGGITQSPKYLFRKEGQNVTLSCEQNLNHDAMYWYRQDPGQGLRLIYYSQIVNDFQKGDIAEGYSVSREKKESFPLTVTSAQKNPTAFYLCASSPLTGWNTEAFFGQGTRLTVV.

The chain joins TRBV5-1 to TRBJ2-5, with TRBD2 identical over 11 bases. J was trimmed by 3 bases and V by 3 bases; bases with no gene match: 10. Germline V gene lookup returns CDR1 SGHRS and CDR2 YFSETQ. The CDR3 spans 17 residues. CDR3 DNA: TGCGCCAGCAGCTCGGGGACTAGCGGCTCCGGTGAAGAGACCCAGTACTTC. Translating gives CASSSGTSGSGEETQYF.

The CDR3 spells CASSLWGAGQAKNIQYF. CDR3 bases: TGTGCCAGCTCCCTGTGGGGTGCGGGGCAAGCCAAAAACATTCAGTACTTC. The chain is built from TRBV3-1 (or the pseudogene TRBV3-2) and TRBJ2-4; possibly TRBD2 for D (6 bases). The V gene lost 8 bases and the J gene lost 0 bases, with 20 bases spanning the gap. Germline V gives CDR1 LGHDT, CDR2 YNNKEL (reference sequence). The CDR3 length is 17 residues.

As regards this clone: A read error may account for a junction end that differs from germline. This sequence joins TRBV19 and TRBJ1-1; 11 bases are a match to TRBD1. Germline assignment: CDR1 LNHDA and CDR2 SQIVND (reference sequence). This CDR3 region has 16 residues. DNA of the CDR3: TGTGCCAGTAGTACACCGACCCTGGACAGGGGGCGAGGACCCAACTTT. Translation gives CASSTPTLDRGRGPNF.